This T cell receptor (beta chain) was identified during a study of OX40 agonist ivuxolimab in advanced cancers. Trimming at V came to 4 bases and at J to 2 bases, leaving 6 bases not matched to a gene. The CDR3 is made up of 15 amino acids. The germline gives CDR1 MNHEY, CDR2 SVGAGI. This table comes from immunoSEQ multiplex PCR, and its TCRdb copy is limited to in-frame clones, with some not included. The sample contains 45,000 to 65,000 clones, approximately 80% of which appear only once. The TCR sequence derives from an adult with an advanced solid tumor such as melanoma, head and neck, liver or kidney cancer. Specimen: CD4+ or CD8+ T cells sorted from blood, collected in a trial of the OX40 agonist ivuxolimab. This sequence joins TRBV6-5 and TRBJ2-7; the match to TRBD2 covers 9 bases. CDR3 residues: CASSSPGLATYEQYF. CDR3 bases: TGTGCCAGCAGTTCGCCGGGACTAGCAACCTACGAGCAGTACTTC.